This T cell receptor beta chain stems from a study of technical replicates of blood from a handful of donors. Here immunoSEQ multiplex PCR was the method, and the copy in TCRdb shows in-frame clones only, minus some. Of approximately 87,000 clones listed, roughly 95% are singletons. This TCR came from a human donor in good health. The sequenced material came from T cells isolated from PBMCs.

CDR3: CASADTAYTQYF. CDR3 nucleotides: TGTGCCAGCGCCGATACCGCGTATACGCAGTATTTT. This chain joins TRBV9 and TRBJ2-3; no reliable D call. This CDR3 spans 12 amino acids. Germline V lookup: CDR1 SGDLS, CDR2 YYNGEE. V lost 7 bases and J 7 bases, leaving 13 bases between the germline ends.